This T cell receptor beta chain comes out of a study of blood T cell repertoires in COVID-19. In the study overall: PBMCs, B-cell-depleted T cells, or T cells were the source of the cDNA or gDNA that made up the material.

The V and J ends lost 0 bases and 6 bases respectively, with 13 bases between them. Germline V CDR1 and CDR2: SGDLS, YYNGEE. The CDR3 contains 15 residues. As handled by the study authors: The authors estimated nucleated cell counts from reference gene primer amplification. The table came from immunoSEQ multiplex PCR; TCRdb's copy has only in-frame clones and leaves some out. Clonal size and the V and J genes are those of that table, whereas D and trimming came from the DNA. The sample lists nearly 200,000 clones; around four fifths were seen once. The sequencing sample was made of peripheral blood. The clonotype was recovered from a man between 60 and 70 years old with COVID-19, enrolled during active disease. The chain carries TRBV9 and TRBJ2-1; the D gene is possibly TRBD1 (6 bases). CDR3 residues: CASSVGQGITNEQFF. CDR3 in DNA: TGTGCCAGCAGCGTAGGGCAGGGGATCACCAATGAGCAGTTCTTC.